The present TCR beta chain was sequenced within a study of blood T cell repertoires in COVID-19. Overall study: Samples came from the United States, Italy and Spain, spanning acute and convalescent COVID-19. Sample material is recorded as cDNA or gDNA derived from T cells, B-cell-depleted T cells, or PBMCs.

Germline loops: CDR1 SNHLY, CDR2 FYNNEI. After removal of 8 bases from V and 2 bases from J, the junction contained 3 bases not matched to a gene. The CDR3 covers 12 residues. This clone was counted a few times. As processed by the authors: Reference gene primer amplification gave estimated nucleated cell counts. Method: immunoSEQ multiplex PCR; TCRdb's copy keeps in-frame clones and lacks some. That table furnishes V, J and clone size, whereas the DNA furnished D and trimming. Of more than 200,000 clones listed, roughly four fifths were seen once; the top ten hold about 8.9%. The source of this sequence is a man older than 75 with acute or convalescent COVID-19. Sequenced: peripheral blood. The gene calls are TRBV2 and TRBJ2-7, with 7 bases that match TRBD2. CDR3 in amino acids: CASREDTYEQYF. In nucleotides, the CDR3 is TGTGCCAGCCGGGAGGACACCTACGAGCAGTACTTC. Looking up the rest from reference TRBV2 and TRBJ2-7 gives the full variable domain: EPEVTQTPSHQVTQMGQEVILRCVPISNHLYFYWYRQILGQKVEFLVSFYNNEISEKSEIFDDQFSVERPDGSNFTLKIRSTKLEDSAMYFCASREDTYEQYFGPGTRLTVT.